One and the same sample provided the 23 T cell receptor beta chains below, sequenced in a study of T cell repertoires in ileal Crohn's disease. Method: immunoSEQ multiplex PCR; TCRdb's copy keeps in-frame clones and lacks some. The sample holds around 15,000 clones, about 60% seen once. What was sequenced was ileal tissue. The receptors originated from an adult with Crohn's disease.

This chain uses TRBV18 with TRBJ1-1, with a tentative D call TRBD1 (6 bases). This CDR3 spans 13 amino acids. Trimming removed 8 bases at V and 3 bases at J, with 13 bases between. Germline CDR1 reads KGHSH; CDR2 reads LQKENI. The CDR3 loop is CASARDTYTEAFF. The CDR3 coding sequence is TGTGCCAGCGCCCGGGACACCTACACTGAAGCTTTCTTT.

CDR3 bases: TGTGCTAGTGCCACCGACGCGGCAGGGGAAGCTAACTATGGCTACACCTTC. As protein: CASATDAAGEANYGYTF. This chain uses TRBV12-5 with TRBJ1-2, with a tentative D call TRBD1 (6 bases). Trimming took off 7 bases at V and 0 bases at J, with 21 bases between the two ends. Germline V lookup: CDR1 LGHNT, CDR2 FRNRAP. The CDR3 contains 17 residues.

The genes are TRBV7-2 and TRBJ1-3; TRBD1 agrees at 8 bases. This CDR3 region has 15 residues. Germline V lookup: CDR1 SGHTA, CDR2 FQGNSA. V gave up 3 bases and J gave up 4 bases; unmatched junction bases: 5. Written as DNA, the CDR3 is TGTGCCAGCAGCTTTGACAGGGGAAAAGGAAACACCATATATTTT. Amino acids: CASSFDRGKGNTIYF.

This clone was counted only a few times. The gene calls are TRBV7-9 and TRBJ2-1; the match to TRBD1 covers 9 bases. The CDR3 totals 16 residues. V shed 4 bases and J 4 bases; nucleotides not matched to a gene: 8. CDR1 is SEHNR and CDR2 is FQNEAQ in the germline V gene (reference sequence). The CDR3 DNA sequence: TGTGCCAGCAGCTCAGAAACAGGGGGCAATTACAATGAGCAGTTCTTC. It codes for CASSSETGGNYNEQFF.

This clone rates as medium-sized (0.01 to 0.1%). The chain's CDR3 is CASSSPLTGLNTEAFF. The CDR3 DNA sequence: TGTGCCAGCAGCTCTCCGCTGACAGGGCTGAACACTGAAGCTTTCTTT. This sequence joins TRBV7-9 and TRBJ1-1; 7 bases align to TRBD1. The CDR3 spans 16 residues. The V gene end was trimmed by 4 bases and the J gene end by 0 bases; junction bases not matched to a gene: 8. The germline V gene encodes CDR1 SEHNR and CDR2 FQNEAQ (reference sequence).

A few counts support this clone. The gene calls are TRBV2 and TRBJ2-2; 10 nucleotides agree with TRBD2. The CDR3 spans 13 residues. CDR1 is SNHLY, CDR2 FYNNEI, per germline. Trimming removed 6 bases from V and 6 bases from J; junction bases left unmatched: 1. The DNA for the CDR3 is TGTGCCAGCAGGGGACTAGCGCCCGGGGAGCTGTTTTTT. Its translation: CASRGLAPGELFF.

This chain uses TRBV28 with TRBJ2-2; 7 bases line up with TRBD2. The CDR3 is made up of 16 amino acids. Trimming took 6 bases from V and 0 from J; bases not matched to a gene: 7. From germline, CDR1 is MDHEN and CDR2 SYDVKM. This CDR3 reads CASSPYGGANTGELFF. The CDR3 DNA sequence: TGTGCCAGCAGCCCCTATGGGGGGGCGAACACCGGGGAGCTGTTTTTT.

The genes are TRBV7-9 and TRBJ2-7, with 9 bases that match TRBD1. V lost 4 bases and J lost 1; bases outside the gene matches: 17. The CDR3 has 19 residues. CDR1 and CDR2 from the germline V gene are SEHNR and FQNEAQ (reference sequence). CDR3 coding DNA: TGTGCCAGCAGCTCAAACTCCGGGACAGGGCCGAAAATTTCCTACGAGCAGTACTTC. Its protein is CASSSNSGTGPKISYEQYF.

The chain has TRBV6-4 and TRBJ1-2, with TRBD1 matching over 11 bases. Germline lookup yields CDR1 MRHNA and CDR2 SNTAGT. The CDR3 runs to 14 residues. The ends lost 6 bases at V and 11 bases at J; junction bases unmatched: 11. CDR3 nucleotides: TGTGCCAGCAGACCGGGACAGGGGGTGTCCTATTACACCTTC. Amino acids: CASRPGQGVSYYTF.

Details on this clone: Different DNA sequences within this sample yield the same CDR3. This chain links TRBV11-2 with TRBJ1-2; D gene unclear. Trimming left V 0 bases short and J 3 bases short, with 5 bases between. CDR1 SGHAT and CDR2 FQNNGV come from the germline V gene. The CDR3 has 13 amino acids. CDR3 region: CASSLDRYYGYTF. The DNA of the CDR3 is TGTGCCAGCAGCTTAGACAGATACTATGGCTACACCTTC.

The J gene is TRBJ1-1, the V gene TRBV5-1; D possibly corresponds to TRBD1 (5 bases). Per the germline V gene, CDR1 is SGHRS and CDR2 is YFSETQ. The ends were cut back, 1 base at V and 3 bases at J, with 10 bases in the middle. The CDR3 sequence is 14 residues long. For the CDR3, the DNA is TGCGCCAGCAGCTTGTCGGACACCCACACTGAAGCTTTCTTT. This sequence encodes CASSLSDTHTEAFF.

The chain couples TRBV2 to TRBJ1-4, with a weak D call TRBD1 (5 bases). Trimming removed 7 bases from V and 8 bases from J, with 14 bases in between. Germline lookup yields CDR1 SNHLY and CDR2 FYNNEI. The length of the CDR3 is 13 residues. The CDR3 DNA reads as TGTGCCAGCATAGGAGGGGATCAAGAAAAACTGTTTTTT. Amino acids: CASIGGDQEKLFF.

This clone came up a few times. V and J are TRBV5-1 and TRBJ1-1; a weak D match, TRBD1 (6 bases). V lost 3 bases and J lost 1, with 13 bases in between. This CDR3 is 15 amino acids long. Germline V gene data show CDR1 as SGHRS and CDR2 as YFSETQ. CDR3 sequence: CASSSAGGANTEAFF. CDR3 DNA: TGCGCCAGCAGCTCGGCCGGGGGGGCGAACACTGAAGCTTTCTTT.

This CDR3 is CASSQEFSNTEAFF. In DNA form, the CDR3 reads TGCGCCAGCAGCCAAGAGTTCAGTAACACTGAAGCTTTCTTT. This chain joins TRBV4-3 and TRBJ1-1; no definite D call. Trimming pared 0 bases from V and 2 bases from J, leaving 7 bases between. The CDR3 consists of 14 residues. Per the germline V gene, CDR1 is LGHNA and CDR2 is YSLEER.

CDR3 region: CASGNGRADNEQFF. CDR3 DNA: TGTGCCAGCGGGAACGGGAGGGCCGACAATGAGCAGTTCTTC. The chain is built from TRBV11-3 and TRBJ2-1, with 8 bases identical to TRBD2. Trimming removed 8 bases from V and 5 bases from J; junction bases left unmatched: 8. The CDR3 is made up of 14 amino acids. The V gene's germline CDR1 is SGHNT and CDR2 YENEEA.

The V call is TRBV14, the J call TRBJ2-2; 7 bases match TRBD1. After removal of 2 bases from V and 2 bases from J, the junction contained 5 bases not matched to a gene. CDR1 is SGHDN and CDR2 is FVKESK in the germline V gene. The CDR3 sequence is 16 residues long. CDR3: CASSQRTGVNTGELFF. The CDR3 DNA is TGTGCCAGCAGCCAAAGGACAGGTGTTAACACCGGGGAGCTGTTTTTT.

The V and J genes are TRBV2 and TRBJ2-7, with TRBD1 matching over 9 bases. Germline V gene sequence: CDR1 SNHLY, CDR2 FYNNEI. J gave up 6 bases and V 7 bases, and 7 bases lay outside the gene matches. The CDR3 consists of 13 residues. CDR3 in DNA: TGTGCCAGCACTAGGGACAGGGTCGTCGAGCAGTACTTC. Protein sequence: CASTRDRVVEQYF.

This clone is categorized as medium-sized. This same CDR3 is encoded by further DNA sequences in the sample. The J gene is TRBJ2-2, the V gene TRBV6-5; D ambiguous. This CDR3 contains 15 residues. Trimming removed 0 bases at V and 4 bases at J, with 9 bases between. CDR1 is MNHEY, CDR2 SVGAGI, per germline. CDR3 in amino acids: CASSYSTSGTGELFF. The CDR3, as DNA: TGTGCCAGCAGTTACTCGACCTCGGGCACCGGGGAGCTGTTTTTT.

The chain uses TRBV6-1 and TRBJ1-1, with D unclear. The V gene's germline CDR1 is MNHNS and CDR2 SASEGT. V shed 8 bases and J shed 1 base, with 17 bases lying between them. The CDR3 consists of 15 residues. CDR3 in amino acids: CASHFGDRGNTEAFF. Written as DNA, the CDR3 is TGTGCCAGCCACTTCGGGGATCGTGGGAACACTGAAGCTTTCTTT.

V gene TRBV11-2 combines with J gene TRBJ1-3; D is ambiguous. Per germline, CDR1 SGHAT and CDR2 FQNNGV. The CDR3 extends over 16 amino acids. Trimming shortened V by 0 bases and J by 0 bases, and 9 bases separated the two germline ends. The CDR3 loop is CASSLDPGSSGNTIYF. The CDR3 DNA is TGTGCCAGCAGCTTAGATCCTGGCAGCTCTGGAAACACCATATATTTT. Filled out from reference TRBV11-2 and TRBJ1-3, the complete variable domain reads EAGVAQSPRYKIIEKRQSVAFWCNPISGHATLYWYQQILGQGPKLLIQFQNNGVVDDSQLPKDRFSAERLKGVDSTLKIQPAKLEDSAVYLCASSLDPGSSGNTIYFGEGSWLTVV.

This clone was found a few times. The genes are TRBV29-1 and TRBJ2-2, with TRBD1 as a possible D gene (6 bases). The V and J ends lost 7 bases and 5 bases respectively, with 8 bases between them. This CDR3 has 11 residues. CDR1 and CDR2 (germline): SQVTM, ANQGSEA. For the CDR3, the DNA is TGCAGCGCCAGGGGTACCGGGGAGCTGTTTTTT. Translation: CSARGTGELFF.

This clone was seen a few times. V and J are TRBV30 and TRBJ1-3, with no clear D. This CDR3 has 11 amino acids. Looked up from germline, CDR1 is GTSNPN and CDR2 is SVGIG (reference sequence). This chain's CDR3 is CGRSSGNTIYF. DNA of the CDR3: TGTGGTCGGAGCTCTGGAAACACCATATATTTT.

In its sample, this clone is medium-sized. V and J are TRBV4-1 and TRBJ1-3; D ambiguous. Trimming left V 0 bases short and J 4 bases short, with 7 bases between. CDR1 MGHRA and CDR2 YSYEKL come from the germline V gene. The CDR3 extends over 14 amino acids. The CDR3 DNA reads TGCGCCAGCAGCCAAGATCGGTGGGGAAACACCATATATTTT. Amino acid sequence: CASSQDRWGNTIYF.